The 5 T cell receptor beta chains below were found in one sample sequenced in a study of OX40 agonist ivuxolimab in advanced cancers. The data were produced by immunoSEQ multiplex PCR, yet TCRdb's version contains in-frame clones alone and is incomplete. The repertoire consists of roughly 36,000 clones, with around three quarters occurring once and the leading ten covering about a fifth. The material sequenced was CD4+ or CD8+ T cells sorted from blood, taken in a trial of the OX40 agonist ivuxolimab. These receptors originate from an adult with an advanced solid tumor such as melanoma, head and neck, liver or kidney cancer.

V is TRBV19 and J is TRBJ1-2; D is perhaps TRBD1 (5 bases). The V end lost 6 bases, the J end lost 0 bases, and 14 bases lay between the germline ends. The CDR3 is 15 residues long. The V gene's germline CDR1 is LNHDA and CDR2 SQIVND (reference sequence). CDR3 sequence: CASRTDGQTNYGYTF. In nucleotides, the CDR3 is TGTGCCAGTAGGACAGACGGACAAACTAACTATGGCTACACCTTC.

V and J are TRBV7-9 and TRBJ1-2; possible D gene TRBD1, 6 bases. The length of the CDR3 is 14 residues. V lost 1 base to trimming and J lost 6 bases, with 12 bases between them. The germline V gene encodes CDR1 SEHNR and CDR2 FQNEAQ (reference sequence). CDR3 sequence: CASSLVRGGDGYTF. In nucleotides, the CDR3 is TGTGCCAGCAGCTTAGTCAGGGGAGGCGATGGCTACACCTTC.

The chain uses TRBV28 and TRBJ2-2, with unresolved D. V shed 6 bases and J shed 1 base, with 3 bases lying between them. Germline V gene data show CDR1 as MDHEN and CDR2 as SYDVKM. The CDR3 consists of 12 residues. The CDR3 DNA reads TGTGCCAGCAGCCTGAACACCGGGGAGCTGTTTTTT. It specifies CASSLNTGELFF.

The chain recombines TRBV29-1 with TRBJ1-1, with a possible D match to TRBD1 (5 bases). Germline V gene lookup returns CDR1 SQVTM and CDR2 ANQGSEA. This CDR3 has 13 amino acids. V lost 1 base and J 1 base, leaving 7 bases between the germline ends. The CDR3 is CSVEGGANTEAFF. The CDR3 nucleotides are TGCAGCGTTGAAGGAGGGGCGAACACTGAAGCTTTCTTT.

This chain links TRBV6-5 with TRBJ1-4; D may be TRBD1 (6 bases). The germline gives CDR1 MNHEY, CDR2 SVGAGI. Trimming shortened V by 7 bases and J by 7 bases, and 16 bases separated the two germline ends. The CDR3 length is 14 residues. The CDR3 is CASTRIQGSEKLFF. CDR3 nucleotide sequence: TGTGCCAGCACTAGAATACAGGGAAGTGAAAAACTGTTTTTT.